Listed below are T cell receptor beta chains from one sample, sequenced in a study of shared clonotypes between healthy human individuals. The table came from immunoSEQ multiplex PCR; TCRdb's copy has only in-frame clones and leaves some out. The table records under 850,000 clones, roughly 72% of them present only once. What was sequenced was memory CD4+ T cells sorted from blood. Receptors originate from a woman in her 30s in good health. Both conserved end residues are part of each CDR3. Fields, in order: CDR3 DNA, CDR3 protein, clone size, D gene, J gene, V gene. The D gene is left open where the match is weak. Only some rows state a clone size, as once, few, many or a class for expanded clones.

CDR3 DNA: TGCGCCAGCAGGACCAGACTTATAGCGGGAGGAGGGAATGAGCAGTTCTTC
CDR3 protein: CASRTRLIAGGGNEQFF
clone size: NA
D gene: TRBD2
J gene: TRBJ2-1
V gene: TRBV5-1

CDR3 DNA: TGTGCCAGCAGCTTAAGCAATACGCAGTATTTT
CDR3 protein: CASSLSNTQYF
clone size: NA
D gene: NA
J gene: TRBJ2-3
V gene: TRBV11-2

CDR3 DNA: TGTGCCAGCAGTTTATCAGGCTGGACAGGGGAAAATGGCTACACCTTC
CDR3 protein: CASSLSGWTGENGYTF
clone size: NA
D gene: TRBD1
J gene: TRBJ1-2
V gene: TRBV27

CDR3 DNA: TGCGCCAGCAGCGGGCCCCAAGGGACTAGCGTCAGGAGGAGTAATGAGCAGTTCTTC
CDR3 protein: CASSGPQGTSVRRSNEQFF
clone size: NA
D gene: TRBD2
J gene: TRBJ2-1
V gene: TRBV5-1

CDR3 DNA: TGTGCCACCAGCAGAGAAACTAGCGGGACCCACGAGCAGTACTTC
CDR3 protein: CATSRETSGTHEQYF
clone size: NA
D gene: TRBD2
J gene: TRBJ2-7
V gene: TRBV15

CDR3 DNA: TGTGCCAGCAGTGACTACGGGACGGTTACTGAAGCTTTCTTT
CDR3 protein: CASSDYGTVTEAFF
clone size: NA
D gene: NA
J gene: TRBJ1-1
V gene: TRBV28

CDR3 DNA: TGTGCCAGCAGTAGACAGGTAGGCTCCTACAATGAGCAGTTCTTC
CDR3 protein: CASSRQVGSYNEQFF
clone size: NA
D gene: NA
J gene: TRBJ2-1
V gene: TRBV7-9

CDR3 DNA: TGTGCCAGCAGCTGGGGACAGTTGTTCGAAGCTTTCTTT
CDR3 protein: CASSWGQLFEAFF
clone size: few
D gene: TRBD1
J gene: TRBJ1-1
V gene: TRBV11-2

CDR3 DNA: TGTGCCAGCAGCGTAGTAGGGCTGTTTACTGGCTACACCTTC
CDR3 protein: CASSVVGLFTGYTF
clone size: NA
D gene: NA
J gene: TRBJ1-2
V gene: TRBV9

CDR3 DNA: TGTGCCAGCACACTCCAACAGGGTCAAGAGACCCAGTACTTC
CDR3 protein: CASTLQQGQETQYF
clone size: NA
D gene: NA
J gene: TRBJ2-5
V gene: TRBV2

CDR3 DNA: TGTGCCAGCAAGCAGGGATCCTACGAGCAGTACTTC
CDR3 protein: CASKQGSYEQYF
clone size: NA
D gene: NA
J gene: TRBJ2-7
V gene: TRBV28

CDR3 DNA: TGTGCCAGCAGTGTGGACTATGTGGGCGGGAACACCGGGGAGCTGTTTTTT
CDR3 protein: CASSVDYVGGNTGELFF
clone size: few
D gene: NA
J gene: TRBJ2-2
V gene: TRBV6-4

CDR3 DNA: TGTGCCAGCAGTTACTCGAGGACAATTGGGTACTTC
CDR3 protein: CASSYSRTIGYF
clone size: once
D gene: NA
J gene: TRBJ2-5
V gene: TRBV6-5

CDR3 DNA: TGTGCCAGCTCACCACTACGGGACGATGGCTACACCTTC
CDR3 protein: CASSPLRDDGYTF
clone size: NA
D gene: NA
J gene: TRBJ1-2
V gene: TRBV18

CDR3 DNA: TGTGCCAGCTCGTCCTCCGGACAGGGGGGCCATCAACTGTTTTTT
CDR3 protein: CASSSSGQGGHQLFF
clone size: NA
D gene: TRBD1
J gene: TRBJ1-4
V gene: TRBV18

CDR3 DNA: TGTGCCAGTAGTTTCCTCCGGGAGGCGGATACGCAGTATTTT
CDR3 protein: CASSFLREADTQYF
clone size: once
D gene: TRBD2
J gene: TRBJ2-3
V gene: TRBV19

CDR3 DNA: TGTGCCAGCAGCAATAGACAGGGTACCCCCTACGAGCAGTACTTC
CDR3 protein: CASSNRQGTPYEQYF
clone size: NA
D gene: TRBD1
J gene: TRBJ2-7
V gene: TRBV27

CDR3 DNA: TGCGCCAGCAGTGAGTCACGTTTCGGACAGGGGCTCGTCACCGGGGAGCTGTTTTTT
CDR3 protein: CASSESRFGQGLVTGELFF
clone size: NA
D gene: TRBD1
J gene: TRBJ2-2
V gene: TRBV10-2

CDR3 DNA: TGTGCCAGCAGGCAAACCTTCCGGGCCCATAATGAGCAGTTCTTC
CDR3 protein: CASRQTFRAHNEQFF
clone size: once
D gene: NA
J gene: TRBJ2-1
V gene: TRBV6-6

CDR3 DNA: TGTGCCAGCAGCGACATGTACTCTGGAAACACCATATATTTT
CDR3 protein: CASSDMYSGNTIYF
clone size: few
D gene: NA
J gene: TRBJ1-3
V gene: TRBV2

CDR3 DNA: TGTGCCAGCAGTTTGTGGTCCCGGCGTGCCAGCTCCTACGAGCAGTACTTC
CDR3 protein: CASSLWSRRASSYEQYF
clone size: NA
D gene: NA
J gene: TRBJ2-7
V gene: TRBV28

CDR3 DNA: TGTGCAGGGGCGCCGGGACAGGAGGAAGTCTACGAGCAGTACTTC
CDR3 protein: CAGAPGQEEVYEQYF
clone size: NA
D gene: TRBD1
J gene: TRBJ2-7
V gene: TRBV7-6

CDR3 DNA: TGTGCCACCAGCAGAGATCTAAGGGCAGTTTACACAGATACGCAGTATTTT
CDR3 protein: CATSRDLRAVYTDTQYF
clone size: NA
D gene: NA
J gene: TRBJ2-3
V gene: TRBV15

CDR3 DNA: TGTGCCAGCAGTTTATCTAGCGGGGGGCAGGCTGAAGCTTTCTTT
CDR3 protein: CASSLSSGGQAEAFF
clone size: NA
D gene: NA
J gene: TRBJ1-1
V gene: TRBV28

CDR3 DNA: TGTGCCAGCAGTCCGCAAGGACTGGAGAGGAATGAGCAGTTCTTC
CDR3 protein: CASSPQGLERNEQFF
clone size: NA
D gene: NA
J gene: TRBJ2-1
V gene: TRBV25-1

CDR3 DNA: TGCGCCAGCAGAGATGAGGGGGCCGGGGAGCTGTTTTTT
CDR3 protein: CASRDEGAGELFF
clone size: many
D gene: NA
J gene: TRBJ2-2
V gene: TRBV10-1

CDR3 DNA: TGTGCCAGCAGCCCTCGTCCGACAGGGAACACTGAAGCTTTCTTT
CDR3 protein: CASSPRPTGNTEAFF
clone size: NA
D gene: NA
J gene: TRBJ1-1
V gene: TRBV9

CDR3 DNA: TGCAGCGCCCAAGACTACAATGAGCAGTTCTTC
CDR3 protein: CSAQDYNEQFF
clone size: NA
D gene: NA
J gene: TRBJ2-1
V gene: TRBV29-1

CDR3 DNA: TGTGCCAGCAGCCCTCAACAGGGGCTAACGGGAGGGGCCAACGTCCTGACTTTC
CDR3 protein: CASSPQQGLTGGANVLTF
clone size: NA
D gene: TRBD1
J gene: TRBJ2-6
V gene: TRBV9

CDR3 DNA: TGTGCCAGCAGTGTTGAATGGGAGCAGTACTTC
CDR3 protein: CASSVEWEQYF
clone size: NA
D gene: NA
J gene: TRBJ2-7
V gene: TRBV2

CDR3 DNA: TGTGCCAGCTCACTAGGTCGTCCCGGCACGCAGTATTTT
CDR3 protein: CASSLGRPGTQYF
clone size: NA
D gene: NA
J gene: TRBJ2-3
V gene: TRBV18

CDR3 DNA: TGCGCCAGCAGCTTGGAGGGTGGCAATCAGCCCCAGCATTTT
CDR3 protein: CASSLEGGNQPQHF
clone size: NA
D gene: NA
J gene: TRBJ1-5
V gene: TRBV5-1

CDR3 DNA: TGCAGCGTCGGACAGGGCGGAAACACCATATATTTT
CDR3 protein: CSVGQGGNTIYF
clone size: few
D gene: TRBD1
J gene: TRBJ1-3
V gene: TRBV29-1

CDR3 DNA: TGCGCCAGCAGCCGGACAGGGAACACCAATCAGCCCCAGCATTTT
CDR3 protein: CASSRTGNTNQPQHF
clone size: NA
D gene: TRBD1
J gene: TRBJ1-5
V gene: TRBV4-1

CDR3 DNA: TGTGCCAGCAGCTTAGGGGGATCAGCCAAAAACATTCAGTACTTC
CDR3 protein: CASSLGGSAKNIQYF
clone size: NA
D gene: NA
J gene: TRBJ2-4
V gene: TRBV5-4